What follows are 10 T cell receptor beta chains derived from one specimen sequenced in a study of response to subunit inactivated influenza vaccine. TCRdb passed the RT-PCR reads through MiXCR, listing each CDR3 protein once. This table holds approximately 700,000 distinct CDR3 sequences, 15% to 17% found once. This sample comprised PBMCs from blood, obtained about 12 days after vaccination. These TCRs come from a man between 50 and 59 years old who received an inactivated influenza vaccine.

This clonotype was seen a few times. The rearrangement joins TRBV28 to TRBJ2-7; the match to TRBD1 covers 9 bases. After removal of 5 bases from V and 1 base from J, the junction contained 9 bases not matched to a gene. Germline V lookup: CDR1 MDHEN, CDR2 SYDVKM. The CDR3 loop spans 16 amino acids. This chain's CDR3 is CASSINPTGGSYEQYF. The CDR3 DNA follows: TGTGCCAGCAGTATTAACCCGACAGGGGGATCCTACGAGCAGTACTTC.

This clonotype was counted a few times. The rearrangement uses TRBV6-5 and TRBJ2-2; D is undetermined. Deletions cut 0 bases from V and 2 bases from J, with 7 bases between. This CDR3 is built from 15 residues. The germline V gene has CDR1 MNHEY and CDR2 SVGAGI. The CDR3 nucleotides are TGTGCCAGCAGTTACTCGAATCGTAACACCGGGGAGCTGTTTTTT. Its protein is CASSYSNRNTGELFF.

The chain recombines TRBV9 with TRBJ2-6, with 7 bases lining up with TRBD1. The V and J ends lost 1 base and 0 bases, in that order; junction bases with no gene match: 10. The CDR3 consists of 19 residues. Germline lookup yields CDR1 SGDLS and CDR2 YYNGEE. The chain's CDR3 is CASSVREKTGFSGANVLTF. CDR3 nucleotide sequence: TGTGCCAGCAGCGTAAGGGAAAAGACAGGGTTCTCTGGGGCCAACGTCCTGACTTTC. Full variable domain (missing parts from reference TRBV9 and TRBJ2-6): DSGVTQTPKHLITATGQRVTLRCSPRSGDLSVYWYQQSLDQGLQFLIQYYNGEERAKGNILERFSAQQFPDLHSELNLSSLELGDSALYFCASSVREKTGFSGANVLTFGAGSRLTVL.

This clonotype showed up many times. The chain couples TRBV28 to TRBJ1-1; D is undetermined. The V end lost 8 bases, the J end lost 2 bases, and 6 bases lay between the germline ends. Germline V gives CDR1 MDHEN, CDR2 SYDVKM. This CDR3 contains 11 residues. This CDR3 reads CASQRNTEAFF. CDR3 DNA: TGTGCCAGCCAGAGAAACACTGAAGCTTTCTTT.

The rearrangement uses TRBV7-9 and TRBJ1-2; D perhaps matches TRBD1 (5 bases). The CDR3 is 13 amino acids. Germline V gene data show CDR1 as SEHNR and CDR2 as FQNEAQ (reference sequence). Trimming cost V 5 bases and J 4 bases, with 11 bases left between them. This CDR3 reads CASSQQERYGYTF. The CDR3 DNA follows: TGTGCCAGCAGCCAACAGGAACGCTATGGCTACACCTTC.

This chain connects TRBV10-1 to TRBJ2-3; no clear D gene. This CDR3 spans 14 amino acids. With 8 bases removed from V and 2 bases from J, the gap between germline ends came to 14 bases. Germline V lookup: CDR1 WNHNN, CDR2 SYGVQD (reference sequence). The CDR3 nucleotides are TGCGCCAGCCGCGGTGAGGCCCTCACAGATACGCAGTATTTT. Translating it yields CASRGEALTDTQYF.

The chain combines TRBV6-2 or TRBV6-3 with TRBJ1-2; TRBD1 might be the D (5 bases). V was shortened by 2 bases and J by 3 bases, with 13 bases between the two germline ends. Germline values: CDR1 MNHEY, CDR2 SVGEGT. This CDR3 is built from 15 residues. DNA for the CDR3: TGTGCCAGCAGTTACGTGGGGGGGACGGACTATGGCTACACCTTC. Translation: CASSYVGGTDYGYTF.

This clonotype was counted only a few times. The chain recombines TRBV6-2 or TRBV6-3 with TRBJ2-3, with 9 bases matching TRBD2. With V trimmed by 5 bases and J by 4 bases, 7 bases remained unmatched. This CDR3 region has 15 residues. Germline CDR1 MNHEY, CDR2 SVGEGT. This CDR3 is CASSRAGGGSDTQYF. The CDR3 coding sequence is TGTGCCAGCAGTCGAGCGGGGGGTGGATCAGATACGCAGTATTTT.

This clonotype was observed a handful of times. The CDR3 protein is CASSKHDRPDTQYF. In nucleotides, the CDR3 is TGTGCCAGCAGTAAACACGACAGGCCAGATACGCAGTATTTT. The chain couples TRBV6-2 or TRBV6-3 to TRBJ2-3, with D possibly TRBD1 on 6 matching bases. V was pared by 5 bases and J by 4 bases, with 13 bases between. The CDR3 totals 14 residues. Germline CDR1 is MNHEY and CDR2 is SVGEGT.

V and J are TRBV25-1 and TRBJ2-3, with TRBD1 matching 7 bases. Germline V gives CDR1 MGHDK, CDR2 SYGVNS. CDR3 length: 12 amino acids. With V trimmed by 4 bases and J by 7 bases, 2 bases remained unmatched. CDR3 in DNA: TGTGCCAGCAGTGGGACAGGCCATACGCAGTATTTT. Protein sequence: CASSGTGHTQYF.